This T cell receptor beta chain comes out of a study of T cells in Graves' hyperthyroidism and ophthalmopathy. Findings and caveats of the study: The model predicted ophthalmopathy a median around 6.5 months before onset.

Amplified TCR beta CDR3 regions derived from RNA transcripts. HTBI primers were employed in a first-round RT-PCR of the TCR CDR3. A single record per CDR3 protein comes from TCRdb applying MiXCR to the multiplex PCR reads. This table holds about 590,000 distinct CDR3 sequences, 15% to 19% found once. As for this clonotype: As yet, its antigen is unknown.

CDR1 is SGHRS, CDR2 YFSETQ, per germline. The CDR3 runs 16 residues. Germline trimming cut 0 bases from V and 2 bases from J; bases unmatched to any gene: 6. What was sequenced was blood. The TCR comes from a woman in her twenties or thirties with Graves' hyperthyroidism. This rearrangement joins TRBV5-1 to TRBJ1-2, with 8 bases that match TRBD1. Here the CDR3 reads CASSLEKGQENYGYTF. CDR3 DNA sequence: TGCGCCAGCAGCTTGGAAAAGGGACAGGAGAACTATGGCTACACCTTC. Full variable domain (outside the CDR3, taken from reference TRBV5-1 and TRBJ1-2): KAGVTQTPRYLIKTRGQQVTLSCSPISGHRSVSWYQQTPGQGLQFLFEYFSETQRNKGNFPGRFSGRQFSNSRSEMNVSTLELGDSALYLCASSLEKGQENYGYTFGSGTRLTVV.